The 10 T cell receptor beta chains presented below share a single source sample, sequenced in a study of blood T cells in healthy people across ages. Next came a second PCR, run for about 6 to 12 cycles, which used a sample-barcoded 5' primer along with a J-beta primer mix. TCRdb reprocessed the 5' RACE reads via MiXCR and lists one record per CDR3 protein. Counted here are 650,000 to 700,000 distinct CDR3 sequences, 32% occurring once; the ten biggest clones make up roughly 15%. Sequences were obtained from blood. The source of these receptors is an elderly woman in good health.

This clonotype was seen at least ten times. The chain links TRBV3-1 to TRBJ2-7; D is perhaps TRBD2 (6 bases). The CDR3 consists of 15 residues. Trimming removed 9 bases at V and 4 bases at J, with 22 bases between. Germline CDR1 LGHDT, CDR2 YNNKEL (reference sequence). The CDR3, as DNA: TGTGCCAGAAATGCCCATCAGGGAGGTTGGTACGAGCAGTACTTC. Translated, it gives CARNAHQGGWYEQYF.

This clonotype has more than one count but fewer than ten. V and J are TRBV5-1 and TRBJ1-6, with TRBD1 matching 7 bases. V trimming: 7 bases; J trimming: 9 bases; junction bases outside the gene matches: 10. The germline V gene has CDR1 SGHRS and CDR2 YFSETQ. This CDR3 has 14 residues. The CDR3, as DNA: TGCGCCAGCTCGCCGGGACAGCGGGGTTCACCCCTCCACTTT. Amino acids: CASSPGQRGSPLHF.

Ten or more counts support this clonotype. The rearrangement joins TRBV15 to TRBJ2-7; 12 bases are a match to TRBD2. The V gene end was trimmed by 0 bases and the J gene end by 8 bases; junction bases not matched to a gene: 5. Germline V gene data show CDR1 as LNHNV and CDR2 as YYDKDF (reference sequence). The CDR3 is 15 amino acids. In DNA form, the CDR3 reads TGTGCCACCAGCAGAGATCTAGCGGGGGGGTTCAAGCAGTACTTC. Amino acids: CATSRDLAGGFKQYF.

This clonotype was seen repeatedly, ten times or more. The chain links TRBV5-6 to TRBJ2-5; 8 positions agree with TRBD2. The CDR3 length is 15 residues. Germline CDR1 and CDR2: SGHDT and YYEEEE. The V and J ends lost 3 bases and 2 bases, in that order; junction bases with no gene match: 6. CDR3 bases: TGTGCCAGCAGCTCCGGGACTAGAGCACAAGAGACCCAGTACTTC. This sequence encodes CASSSGTRAQETQYF.

To note about this clonotype: One base away lies a much larger clone, so this may be a sequencing read error. The chain has TRBV29-1 and TRBJ1-2; weak D call: TRBD1 (6 bases). Trimming removed 3 bases at V and 7 bases at J, with 18 bases between. The CDR3 spans 14 residues. Germline-derived CDR1 and CDR2 are SQVTM and ANQGSEA. CDR3 sequence: CSVDGRGAQGGYTF. CDR3 DNA: TGCAGCGTTGATGGACGGGGGGCGCAGGGTGGCTACACCTTC.

The chain recombines TRBV5-4 with TRBJ2-2; D is undetermined. Trimming took off 0 bases at V and 4 bases at J, with 4 bases between the two ends. Germline assignment: CDR1 SGHNT and CDR2 YYREEE (reference sequence). The CDR3 has 13 amino acids. This CDR3 reads CASSLEVTGELFF. The CDR3 DNA reads as TGTGCCAGCAGCTTGGAGGTCACCGGGGAGCTGTTTTTT.

This clonotype has at least ten counts. The chain uses TRBV27 and TRBJ2-7, with D tentatively TRBD2 (6 bases). Germline CDR1 reads MNHEY; CDR2 reads SMNVEV (reference sequence). The V end was cut by 5 bases, the J end by 3 bases, with 17 bases between. The length of the CDR3 is 15 residues. The CDR3 nucleotides are TGTGCCAGCAGTGTAAGGGCGGGGCGGTACTACGAGCAGTACTTC. It is translated as CASSVRAGRYYEQYF.

As regards this clonotype: Since a much larger clone is just one base distant, this may be a read error. CDR3 loop: CASSLGRGHTGELFF. The CDR3 DNA is TGTGCCAGCAGCTTAGGCAGGGGGCATACCGGGGAGCTGTTTTTT. This chain joins TRBV7-2 and TRBJ2-2; 8 positions agree with TRBD1. CDR3 length: 15 residues. The ends lost 1 base at V and 5 bases at J; junction bases unmatched: 3. The germline CDR1 and CDR2 sequences are SGHTA and FQGNSA.

V and J are TRBV6-5 and TRBJ2-5; no definite D call. V shed 6 bases and J shed 11 bases, with 16 bases lying between them. The CDR3 is made up of 12 amino acids. Germline V gene sequence: CDR1 MNHEY, CDR2 SVGAGI. The CDR3 reads CASSGDLSVQYF. Written as DNA, the CDR3 is TGTGCCAGCAGCGGAGACTTATCTGTGCAGTACTTC.

This clonotype was seen ten or more times. CDR3 bases: TGCAGCGCCGGTCGGGGGGGCACAGATACGCAGTATTTT. It translates to CSAGRGGTDTQYF. The chain links TRBV29-1 to TRBJ2-3; 7 bases are shared with TRBD2. J lost 1 base, V lost 7 bases, and 5 bases had no gene match. Germline assignment: CDR1 SQVTM and CDR2 ANQGSEA. The CDR3 length is 13 residues.